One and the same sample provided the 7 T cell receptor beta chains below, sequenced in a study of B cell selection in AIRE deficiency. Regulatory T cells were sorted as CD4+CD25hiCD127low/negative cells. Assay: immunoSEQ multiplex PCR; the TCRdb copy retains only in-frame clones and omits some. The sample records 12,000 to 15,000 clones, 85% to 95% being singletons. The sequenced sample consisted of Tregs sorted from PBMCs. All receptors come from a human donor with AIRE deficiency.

This CDR3 is CASSQVTGVREKLFF. In DNA, the CDR3 is TGTGCCAGCAGTCAAGTTACAGGGGTTCGGGAAAAACTGTTTTTT. The chain employs TRBV27 and TRBJ1-4; 7 nucleotides agree with TRBD1. Germline loops: CDR1 MNHEY, CDR2 SMNVEV (reference sequence). The CDR3 runs to 15 residues. Trimming took 5 bases from V and 8 from J; bases not matched to a gene: 11.

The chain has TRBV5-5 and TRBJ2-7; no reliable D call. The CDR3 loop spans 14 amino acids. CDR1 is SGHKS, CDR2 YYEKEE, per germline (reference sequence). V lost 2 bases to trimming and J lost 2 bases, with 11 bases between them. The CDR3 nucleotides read TGTGCCAGCAGCTTCGATCTGGGGACCTACGAGCAGTACTTC. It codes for CASSFDLGTYEQYF.

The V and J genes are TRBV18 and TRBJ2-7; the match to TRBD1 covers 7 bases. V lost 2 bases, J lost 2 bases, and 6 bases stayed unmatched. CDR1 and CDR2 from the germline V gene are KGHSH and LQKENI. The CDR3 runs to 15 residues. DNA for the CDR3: TGTGCCAGCTCACCAGCCAGGGGGATGCCCTACGAGCAGTACTTC. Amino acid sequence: CASSPARGMPYEQYF. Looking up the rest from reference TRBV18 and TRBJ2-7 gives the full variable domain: NAGVMQNPRHLVRRRGQEARLRCSPMKGHSHVYWYRQLPEEGLKFMVYLQKENIIDESGMPKERFSAEFPKEGPSILRIQQVVRGDSAAYFCASSPARGMPYEQYFGPGTRLTVT.

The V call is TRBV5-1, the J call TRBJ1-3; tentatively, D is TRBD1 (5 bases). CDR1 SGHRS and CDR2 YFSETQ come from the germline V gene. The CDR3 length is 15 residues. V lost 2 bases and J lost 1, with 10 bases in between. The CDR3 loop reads CASSLDSWSGNTIYF. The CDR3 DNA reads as TGCGCCAGCAGCTTAGACAGTTGGTCTGGAAACACCATATATTTT.

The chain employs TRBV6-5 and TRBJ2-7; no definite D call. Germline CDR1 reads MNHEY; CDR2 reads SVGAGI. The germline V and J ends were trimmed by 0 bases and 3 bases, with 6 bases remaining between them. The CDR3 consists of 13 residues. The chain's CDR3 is CASSYSGHYEQYF. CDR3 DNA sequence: TGTGCCAGCAGTTACTCGGGCCACTACGAGCAGTACTTC.

CDR3 region: CASSLSGVTYEQYF. DNA of the CDR3: TGTGCCAGCAGCTTATCGGGGGTTACCTACGAGCAGTACTTC. The chain recombines TRBV7-9 with TRBJ2-7; the D gene is possibly TRBD2 (6 bases). The V gene lost 2 bases and the J gene lost 2 bases, with 10 bases spanning the gap. From germline, CDR1 is SEHNR and CDR2 FQNEAQ (reference sequence). The CDR3 loop spans 14 amino acids.

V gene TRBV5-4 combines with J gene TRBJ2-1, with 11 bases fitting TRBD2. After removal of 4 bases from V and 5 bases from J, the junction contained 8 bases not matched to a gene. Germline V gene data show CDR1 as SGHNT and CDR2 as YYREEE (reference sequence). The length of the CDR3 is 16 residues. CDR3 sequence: CASSRSGLAENNEQFF. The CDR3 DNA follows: TGTGCCAGCAGCCGCTCGGGACTAGCGGAAAACAATGAGCAGTTCTTC.